The 30 T cell receptor beta chains below all came from one sample that was sequenced in a study of cytomegalovirus exposure and HLA in healthy donors. Researchers ran the PCR with 60 Vbeta and 13 Jbeta primers. The assay was immunoSEQ multiplex PCR, and TCRdb's table has in-frame clones only and misses some. The sample lists approximately 110,000 clones, about 74% occurring once. Material: PBMCs. These receptors were taken from a female donor in good health and CMV-seropositive.

This sequence joins TRBV10-2 and TRBJ2-3; 9 nucleotides match TRBD2. Germline trimming cut 7 bases from V and 4 bases from J; bases unmatched to any gene: 9. Germline lookup yields CDR1 WSHSY and CDR2 SAAADI. The CDR3 is 15 amino acids. CDR3: CASNPGTSSADTQYF. Written as DNA, the CDR3 is TGCGCCAGCAATCCGGGGACTAGCTCCGCAGATACGCAGTATTTT.

This chain links TRBV29-1 with TRBJ2-2; D possibly corresponds to TRBD1 (6 bases). Trimming left V 4 bases short and J 2 bases short, with 14 bases between. There are 15 residues in the CDR3. Germline values: CDR1 SQVTM, CDR2 ANQGSEA. CDR3 DNA: TGCAGCGTTGGAGGTAACAGGGAAAACACCGGGGAGCTGTTTTTT. Translation gives CSVGGNRENTGELFF.

The CDR3 here is CASSQKGGRWLGEAFF. The CDR3 DNA sequence: TGTGCCAGCAGCCAAAAGGGAGGGAGGTGGTTGGGTGAAGCTTTCTTT. The genes are TRBV11-2 and TRBJ1-1; D is uncertain. V was trimmed by 5 bases and J by 7 bases, leaving 23 bases between them. The CDR3 length is 16 residues. Germline CDR1 and CDR2: SGHAT and FQNNGV.

This clone was seen a few times. The rearrangement links TRBV27 to TRBJ1-6; D not resolved. Per the germline V gene, CDR1 is MNHEY and CDR2 is SMNVEV (reference sequence). Trimming removed 8 bases from V and 0 bases from J, with 14 bases in between. The CDR3 has 16 residues. CDR3 sequence reads: CASHAPASSYNSPLHF. As DNA, the CDR3 is TGTGCCAGCCACGCCCCCGCGAGCTCCTATAATTCACCCCTCCACTTT.

The chain carries TRBV28 and TRBJ1-2; maybe TRBD1 (5 bases). The length of the CDR3 is 15 residues. The germline V gene has CDR1 MDHEN and CDR2 SYDVKM. Deletions cut 2 bases from V and 4 bases from J, with 14 bases between. CDR3 protein: CASSLGHSSGYGYTF. The CDR3 coding sequence is TGTGCCAGCAGTTTAGGACACTCCTCCGGCTATGGCTACACCTTC.

The rearrangement uses TRBV5-5 and TRBJ1-2; TRBD1 is a possible D gene (5 bases). Germline V lookup: CDR1 SGHKS, CDR2 YYEKEE (reference sequence). The CDR3 length is 16 residues. V was clipped by 0 bases and J by 4 bases, with 16 bases between them. The CDR3 spells CASSLGEGVVSYGYTF. CDR3 in DNA: TGTGCCAGCAGCTTGGGCGAAGGGGTCGTGAGCTATGGCTACACCTTC.

The V gene is TRBV28, the J gene TRBJ2-5; 7 bases agree with TRBD2. The J call is uncertain, as TRBJ2-7 better fits the DNA end. CDR1 and CDR2 from the germline V gene are MDHEN and SYDVKM. This CDR3 has 13 amino acids. CDR3 region: CASSLAGVVEQYF. The CDR3 bases are TGTGCCAGCAGTTTGGCGGGGGTGGTCGAGCAGTACTTC.

The chain couples TRBV11-2 to TRBJ2-1, with 13 bases lining up with TRBD2. The CDR3 loop spans 17 amino acids. With 5 bases clipped from V and 4 bases from J, the junction kept 8 bases outside the gene matches. The V gene's germline CDR1 is SGHAT and CDR2 FQNNGV. The CDR3 spells CASSSSLAGGAYNEQFF. The CDR3 nucleotides read TGTGCCAGCAGCAGCTCACTAGCGGGAGGGGCATACAATGAGCAGTTCTTC.

The chain carries TRBV7-2 and TRBJ2-1; 8 bases agree with TRBD2. Germline CDR1 and CDR2: SGHTA and FQGNSA. This CDR3 is 16 amino acids long. The junction had 7 bases not matched to a gene; V was cut back by 0 bases and J by 6 bases. The CDR3 loop is CASSLASSGRVNEQFF. As DNA, the CDR3 is TGTGCCAGCAGCTTAGCTTCCAGCGGGAGAGTCAATGAGCAGTTCTTC.

This clone was seen a handful of times. The V and J genes are TRBV6-1 and TRBJ2-3; no clear D gene. Trimming took off 0 bases at V and 11 bases at J, with 6 bases between the two ends. The CDR3 totals 11 residues. Germline CDR1 and CDR2: MNHNS and SASEGT. CDR3 protein: CASSEAYRQYF. The CDR3 coding sequence is TGTGCCAGCAGTGAAGCGTATAGGCAGTATTTT.

Only one count was recorded for this clone. V is TRBV15 and J is TRBJ2-3; 7 nucleotides agree with TRBD1. The germline V gene encodes CDR1 LNHNV and CDR2 YYDKDF (reference sequence). After removal of 3 bases from V and 3 bases from J, the junction contained 6 bases not matched to a gene. The CDR3 has 15 amino acids. The CDR3 bases are TGTGCCACCAGCAGGAACAGGGGTTTAACAGATACGCAGTATTTT. Its translation is CATSRNRGLTDTQYF.

To note about this clone: Other nucleotide sequences in the sample specify the same CDR3. The CDR3 region is CASSVVPGGQETQYF. The CDR3 DNA reads as TGTGCCAGCAGCGTAGTACCAGGAGGGCAAGAGACCCAGTACTTC. The chain carries TRBV9 and TRBJ2-5, with D maybe TRBD2 (6 bases). Germline V gene lookup returns CDR1 SGDLS and CDR2 YYNGEE. The CDR3 is 15 amino acids. V lost 0 bases and J 2 bases, leaving 11 bases between the germline ends.

The chain joins TRBV14 to TRBJ1-1, with D uncertain. Germline values: CDR1 SGHDN, CDR2 FVKESK. The CDR3 sequence is 15 residues long. V was cut by 4 bases and J by 4 bases, with 16 bases left in between. CDR3 nucleotide sequence: TGTGCCAGCAGCCCCCATGGCCGGGCGGGCACTGAAGCTTTCTTT. It is translated as CASSPHGRAGTEAFF.

The chain has TRBV11-2 and TRBJ2-3, with D maybe TRBD1 (8 bases). Trimming left V 1 base short and J 4 bases short, with 12 bases between. CDR3 length: 15 amino acids. Looked up from germline, CDR1 is SGHAT and CDR2 is FQNNGV. CDR3 region: CASSLGGGQADTQYF. The CDR3 nucleotides read TGTGCCAGCAGCTTAGGGGGGGGACAGGCAGATACGCAGTATTTT.

The chain couples TRBV4-1 to TRBJ1-3, with unresolved D. V dropped 4 bases and J dropped 4 bases, with 23 bases sitting between them. CDR1 and CDR2 (germline): MGHRA, YSYEKL. CDR3 length: 18 residues. The CDR3 bases are TGCGCCAGCAGCCCAAGACCCGCGGAAAGAGCCTACGGAAACACCATATATTTT. Its translation is CASSPRPAERAYGNTIYF.

This CDR3 reads CASSPLGRGFTEAFF. The DNA of the CDR3 is TGTGCCAGCTCACCCCTAGGGCGGGGCTTCACTGAAGCTTTCTTT. The chain joins TRBV18 to TRBJ1-1; maybe TRBD1 (5 bases). CDR1 and CDR2 from the germline V gene are KGHSH and LQKENI. Trimming left V 3 bases short and J 4 bases short, with 15 bases between. The CDR3 is made up of 15 amino acids.

The V and J genes are TRBV18 and TRBJ2-7; a weak D match, TRBD1 (6 bases). Between the trimmed V and J ends, which lost 6 bases and 3 bases, there was a span of 12 bases. CDR1 and CDR2 from the germline V gene are KGHSH and LQKENI. CDR3 length: 13 residues. CDR3 DNA sequence: TGTGCCAGCTCTCTCAAACAGGGCTACGAGCAGTACTTC. Translating it yields CASSLKQGYEQYF. Filled out from reference TRBV18 and TRBJ2-7, the complete variable domain reads NAGVMQNPRHLVRRRGQEARLRCSPMKGHSHVYWYRQLPEEGLKFMVYLQKENIIDESGMPKERFSAEFPKEGPSILRIQQVVRGDSAAYFCASSLKQGYEQYFGPGTRLTVT.

This sequence joins TRBV21-1 and TRBJ1-3; the table's D call of TRBD1 was not tested on the DNA. TRBV21-1 is tagged as a pseudogene. The CDR3 loop spans 18 amino acids. CDR3 nucleotide sequence: TGTGCCAGCAGCAAAGGGACAGGGTCCCCCACCTCTGGAAACACCATATATTTT. It encodes CASSKGTGSPTSGNTIYF.

For the CDR3, the DNA is TGCGCCAGCAGCATCGGGACTAGCGGGCTATCCTACGAGCAGTACTTC. Translated, it gives CASSIGTSGLSYEQYF. This chain links TRBV5-1 with TRBJ2-7; 12 bases agree with TRBD2. CDR1 and CDR2 from the germline V gene are SGHRS and YFSETQ. V lost 4 bases and J lost 1; bases outside the gene matches: 6. The CDR3 runs to 16 residues.

The chain employs TRBV11-2 and TRBJ2-3; no clear D gene. The CDR3 is made up of 14 amino acids. V was cut by 1 base and J by 0 bases, with 5 bases left in between. Germline V gene data show CDR1 as SGHAT and CDR2 as FQNNGV. The DNA for the CDR3 is TGTGCCAGCAGCTTAGTCCAGAGCACAGATACGCAGTATTTT. It specifies CASSLVQSTDTQYF.

The CDR3 protein is CASTVSGNTIYF. The CDR3 coding sequence is TGTGCCAGCACCGTATCCGGAAACACCATATATTTT. V is TRBV25-1 and J is TRBJ1-3; D call uncertain. This CDR3 has 12 residues. V dropped 7 bases and J dropped 4 bases, with 8 bases sitting between them. From germline, CDR1 is MGHDK and CDR2 SYGVNS.

The chain carries TRBV7-3 and TRBJ2-7; TRBD2 matches 10 bases. V dropped 5 bases and J dropped 4; count of bases not matched to a gene: 5. The germline V gene encodes CDR1 SGHTA and CDR2 FQGTGA. The CDR3 sequence is 14 residues long. CDR3 residues: CASSPSGGAYEQYF. In DNA, the CDR3 is TGTGCCAGCAGCCCGAGCGGGGGGGCTTACGAGCAGTACTTC.

The J gene is TRBJ2-7, the V gene TRBV29-1; D is perhaps TRBD2 (6 bases). The CDR3 is made up of 15 amino acids. The V end was cut by 3 bases, the J end by 5 bases, with 20 bases between. Germline V gene data show CDR1 as SQVTM and CDR2 as ANQGSEA. The CDR3 region is CSVDGTGTPWDEQYF. The DNA for the CDR3 is TGCAGCGTTGATGGCACCGGGACTCCGTGGGACGAGCAGTACTTC.

The chain links TRBV6-1 to TRBJ1-2; D possibly corresponds to TRBD1 (6 bases). In germline, CDR1 is MNHNS, CDR2 SASEGT. The CDR3 contains 14 residues. The V end was cut by 8 bases, the J end by 4 bases, with 17 bases between. CDR3 amino acids: CASYEGGARYGYTF. CDR3 nucleotide sequence: TGTGCCAGCTACGAAGGGGGGGCCCGCTATGGCTACACCTTC.

The genes are TRBV30 and TRBJ1-2; D ambiguous. The germline CDR1 and CDR2 sequences are GTSNPN and SVGIG (reference sequence). The CDR3 has 12 amino acids. Between the trimmed V and J ends, which lost 3 bases and 8 bases, there was a span of 13 bases. The CDR3 region has the DNA TGTGCCTGGAGCCCAAGCCGGGGAGGCTACACCTTC. It codes for CAWSPSRGGYTF.

In this sample, this clone turned up once. The rearrangement uses TRBV6-6 and TRBJ2-3; 9 bases align to TRBD2. The CDR3 spans 16 residues. After removal of 5 bases from V and 4 bases from J, the junction contained 10 bases not matched to a gene. Germline V CDR1 and CDR2: MNHNY, SVGAGI (reference sequence). This chain's CDR3 is CASSPPGRGGPDTQYF. The CDR3 DNA reads TGTGCCAGCAGTCCTCCTGGGCGGGGGGGCCCAGATACGCAGTATTTT.

The rearrangement joins TRBV5-1 to TRBJ1-2; 9 positions match TRBD1. Germline V gene sequence: CDR1 SGHRS, CDR2 YFSETQ. The length of the CDR3 is 16 residues. Losses at the gene ends were 4 bases for V and 0 bases for J; bases not matched to a gene: 7. This CDR3 reads CASSPGGQGPNYGYTF. The CDR3 nucleotides are TGCGCCAGCAGCCCCGGGGGACAGGGCCCTAACTATGGCTACACCTTC. The whole variable domain, remainder taken from reference TRBV5-1 and TRBJ1-2, is KAGVTQTPRYLIKTRGQQVTLSCSPISGHRSVSWYQQTPGQGLQFLFEYFSETQRNKGNFPGRFSGRQFSNSRSEMNVSTLELGDSALYLCASSPGGQGPNYGYTFGSGTRLTVV.

This chain connects TRBV28 to TRBJ2-7; 7 bases are shared with TRBD2. V trimming: 6 bases; J trimming: 4 bases; junction bases outside the gene matches: 12. CDR3 length equals 15 residues. Germline V gene sequence: CDR1 MDHEN, CDR2 SYDVKM. CDR3 sequence (DNA): TGTGCCAGCAGGGTTGACCACGCGGGGGATTACGAGCAGTACTTC. Encoded protein: CASRVDHAGDYEQYF.

This clone was seen a few times. The gene calls are TRBV27 and TRBJ2-7, with D uncertain. The CDR3 extends over 11 amino acids. The germline V gene has CDR1 MNHEY and CDR2 SMNVEV (reference sequence). V lost 4 bases to trimming and J lost 3 bases, with 4 bases between them. CDR3 in DNA: TGTGCCAGCAGTTCCCTCTACGAGCAGTACTTC. The encoded protein is CASSSLYEQYF.

This clone is a singleton in its sample. This chain joins TRBV4-2 and TRBJ2-3, with 9 bases lining up with TRBD2. The CDR3 runs to 16 residues. Germline lookup yields CDR1 LGHNA and CDR2 YNFKEQ. The V and J ends lost 0 bases and 2 bases, in that order; junction bases with no gene match: 3. This CDR3 reads CASSQDSGGFTDTQYF. DNA for the CDR3: TGTGCCAGCAGCCAAGATAGCGGGGGATTCACAGATACGCAGTATTTT.